The sequence of this T cell receptor (beta chain) was determined in a study of cytomegalovirus exposure and HLA in healthy donors. Study context: Drawn from HLA-typed donors, approximately 86 million unique TCRs were held in an early data release.

For this clone: As yet, its antigen is unknown.

Researchers ran the PCR with 60 Vbeta and 13 Jbeta primers. The protocol was immunoSEQ multiplex PCR, while the TCRdb copy is restricted to in-frame clones and leaves out a portion. The sample holds 130,000 to 150,000 clones, over 60% seen once. Germline V gene lookup returns CDR1 GTSNPN and CDR2 SVGIG (reference sequence). Trimming left V 3 bases short and J 0 bases short, with 10 bases between. This CDR3 is 14 amino acids long. Study findings and constraints: Highest at DRB1 and lowest at HLA-C, TCR association rates differed among HLA loci in a later analysis. A cluster of highly shared sequence variants was likely a sequencing artifact. In vitro testing confirmed a few CMV-associated chains as specific for CMV antigens.

This sequence originates from a man aged 35 to 55 in good health and CMV-seronegative. The V gene is TRBV30, the J gene TRBJ2-3; a weak D match, TRBD2 (5 bases). The sequenced material came from PBMCs. In DNA form, the CDR3 reads TGTGCCTGGAGGTGGGGAGCTAGCACAGATACGCAGTATTTT. Protein: CAWRWGASTDTQYF.